What follows are 5 T cell receptor beta chains derived from one specimen sequenced in a study of T cell repertoires in cytomegalovirus infection. One entry per CDR3 protein results from TCRdb running MiXCR on the reads. The sample shows about 480,000 distinct CDR3 sequences, around a third of them seen only once. Antigens for these TCRs are unknown. Specimen: cultured PBMCs, collected from culture after CMV antigen stimulation. All receptors come from a human donor in good health (CMV status not recorded). Some clones in this sample may be carry-over from other donors' samples.

The chain recombines TRBV7-8 with TRBJ2-1; no firm D call. CDR1 and CDR2 from the germline V gene are SGHVS and FQNEAQ. With 3 bases removed from V and 5 bases from J, the gap between germline ends came to 23 bases. The CDR3 consists of 18 residues. CDR3 sequence: CASSLAISTYRFDNEQFF. Here the CDR3 DNA reads TGTGCCAGCAGCTTGGCTATTTCGACGTATCGATTCGACAATGAGCAGTTCTTC.

CDR3 DNA sequence: TGTGCCAGCAGCTTAGAGGGCGGCAGGGGGAACACTGAAGCTTTCTTT. Its protein product is CASSLEGGRGNTEAFF. V usage is TRBV7-2 and J usage is TRBJ1-1; possible D gene TRBD1, 6 bases. V was shortened by 1 base and J by 1 base, with 13 bases between the two germline ends. The CDR3 is 16 residues long. Germline values: CDR1 SGHTA, CDR2 FQGNSA.

This chain uses TRBV7-2 with TRBJ1-5; D is ambiguous. Germline CDR1 reads SGHTA; CDR2 reads FQGNSA. Trimming took off 1 base at V and 3 bases at J, with 4 bases between the two ends. This CDR3 is 13 amino acids long. The CDR3 sequence: CASSLELNQPQHF. CDR3 bases: TGTGCCAGCAGCTTAGAGCTCAATCAGCCCCAGCATTTT.

The gene calls are TRBV12-3 or TRBV12-4 and TRBJ2-5; 10 bases fit TRBD1. V was pared by 5 bases and J by 4 bases, with 13 bases of the junction left unmatched. The CDR3 has 17 residues. The CDR3 sequence: CASSLRRQGAQAETQYF. Here the CDR3 DNA reads TGTGCCAGCAGTCTAAGAAGACAGGGGGCGCAGGCAGAGACCCAGTACTTC.

Only one count was recorded for this clonotype. V is TRBV7-2 and J is TRBJ1-2; TRBD1 agrees at 9 bases. From germline, CDR1 is SGHTA and CDR2 FQGNSA. V lost 3 bases, J lost 0 bases, and 5 bases stayed unmatched. CDR3 length: 16 amino acids. The CDR3 here is CASSLRDRASNYGYTF. CDR3 coding DNA: TGTGCCAGCAGCTTGAGGGACAGGGCATCTAACTATGGCTACACCTTC.